This T cell receptor (beta chain) was observed in a study of CD8 T cells in ankylosing spondylitis. Study-wide results and limits: Significantly higher representation of disease-linked clones was reported for matched ankylosing spondylitis synovial fluid.

This clonotype appeared a few times. Its specificity is unknown. The CDR3 runs to 13 residues. Germline CDR1 reads SQVTM; CDR2 reads ANQGSEA. Trimming stripped 7 bases from V and 4 bases from J, with 16 bases between. Each CDR3 protein gets one entry after TCRdb re-called the 5' RACE reads with MiXCR. The data show approximately 200,000 distinct CDR3 sequences, with roughly 13% seen just once and about 15% held by the top ten. The source of this sequence is a male donor with ankylosing spondylitis or in good health (not recorded which). The chain uses TRBV29-1 and TRBJ1-2; a possible D gene is TRBD1 (6 bases). The sequenced material came from blood, either unsorted or a sorted T cell fraction (not recorded which). The CDR3 is CSAKQGGSYGYTF. In nucleotides, the CDR3 is TGCAGCGCCAAACAGGGAGGGAGCTATGGCTACACCTTC.